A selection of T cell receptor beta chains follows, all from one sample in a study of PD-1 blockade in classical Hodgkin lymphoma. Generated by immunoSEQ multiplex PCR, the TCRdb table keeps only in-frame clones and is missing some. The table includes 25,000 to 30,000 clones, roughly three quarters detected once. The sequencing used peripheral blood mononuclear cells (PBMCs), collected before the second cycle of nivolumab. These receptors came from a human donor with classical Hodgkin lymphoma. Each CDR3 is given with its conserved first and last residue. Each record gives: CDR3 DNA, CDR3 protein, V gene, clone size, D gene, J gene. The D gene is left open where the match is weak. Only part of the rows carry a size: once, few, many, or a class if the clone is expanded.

CDR3nt: TGTGCCAGTAGTTTGGGGACAGGCAACTATGGCTACACCTTC; CDR3aa: CASSLGTGNYGYTF; v_gene: TRBV19; abundance: -; d_gene: TRBD1; j_gene: TRBJ1-2
CDR3nt: TGTGCCAGTAGTCTGTCAATTGGTGGGCAGCCCCAGCATTTT; CDR3aa: CASSLSIGGQPQHF; v_gene: TRBV19; abundance: -; d_gene: -; j_gene: TRBJ1-5
CDR3nt: TGTGTCACAGGAGGCGCTGGGGCCAACGTCCTGACTTTC; CDR3aa: CVTGGAGANVLTF; v_gene: TRBV19; abundance: -; d_gene: -; j_gene: TRBJ2-6
CDR3nt: TGTGCCAGCAGCCCAGTAGCGGGGGGCATAAATGAGCAGTTCTTC; CDR3aa: CASSPVAGGINEQFF; v_gene: TRBV9; abundance: -; d_gene: TRBD2; j_gene: TRBJ2-1
CDR3nt: TGTGCCATCAGTGATCGCGGGAGTAGATTGAACACCGGGGAGCTGTTTTTT; CDR3aa: CAISDRGSRLNTGELFF; v_gene: TRBV10-3; abundance: -; d_gene: TRBD2; j_gene: TRBJ2-2
CDR3nt: TGTGCCAGCAGCTTAGCGGGACAGCCGAATTCACCCCTCCACTTT; CDR3aa: CASSLAGQPNSPLHF; v_gene: TRBV7-2; abundance: -; d_gene: TRBD1; j_gene: TRBJ1-6
CDR3nt: TGCGCCAGCAGCCAGCCCACTGGACTAGCGGGGGAGGATACGCAGTATTTT; CDR3aa: CASSQPTGLAGEDTQYF; v_gene: TRBV4-3; abundance: few; d_gene: TRBD2; j_gene: TRBJ2-3
CDR3nt: TGTGCCAGTAGTATTCTACAGGGTGGTACAGATACGCAGTATTTT; CDR3aa: CASSILQGGTDTQYF; v_gene: TRBV19; abundance: -; d_gene: -; j_gene: TRBJ2-3
CDR3nt: TGTGCCAGTAGGGCCGACACCTATGAAAAACTGTTTTTT; CDR3aa: CASRADTYEKLFF; v_gene: TRBV19; abundance: -; d_gene: -; j_gene: TRBJ1-4
CDR3nt: TGTGCCAGCAGTTTATGGCGCGGGACTGGTATGGACGAGCAGTACTTC; CDR3aa: CASSLWRGTGMDEQYF; v_gene: TRBV27; abundance: -; d_gene: -; j_gene: TRBJ2-7
CDR3nt: TGCGCCAGCAGCTTCGATTCCGGGGGGGGCTGGCAGACCCAGTACTTC; CDR3aa: CASSFDSGGGWQTQYF; v_gene: TRBV5-1; abundance: -; d_gene: TRBD2; j_gene: TRBJ2-5
CDR3nt: TGTGCCAGCAGCTTACAGGGGGATCCGTATGGCTACACCTTC; CDR3aa: CASSLQGDPYGYTF; v_gene: TRBV7-2; abundance: -; d_gene: TRBD1; j_gene: TRBJ1-2
CDR3nt: TGTGCCAGCAGCAACACAGGGGATAGCAATCAGCCCCAGCATTTT; CDR3aa: CASSNTGDSNQPQHF; v_gene: TRBV27; abundance: -; d_gene: TRBD1; j_gene: TRBJ1-5
CDR3nt: TGTGCCATCAGTAACGGGCGCTTGAGCGAGCAGTTCTTC; CDR3aa: CAISNGRLSEQFF; v_gene: TRBV10-3; abundance: once; d_gene: -; j_gene: TRBJ2-1
CDR3nt: TGTGCCAGCAGCTTAGCCGTCCTGGGGGGCTACACCTTC; CDR3aa: CASSLAVLGGYTF; v_gene: TRBV13; abundance: few; d_gene: -; j_gene: TRBJ1-2
CDR3nt: TGCAGCGTTGGGTCTAGGGGGACGTACAATGAGCAGTTCTTC; CDR3aa: CSVGSRGTYNEQFF; v_gene: TRBV29-1; abundance: -; d_gene: -; j_gene: TRBJ2-1
CDR3nt: TGTGCCATTCAGGGACAGGGCTCCTACAATGAGCAGTTCTTC; CDR3aa: CAIQGQGSYNEQFF; v_gene: TRBV10-3; abundance: once; d_gene: TRBD1; j_gene: TRBJ2-1
CDR3nt: TGTGCCAGCAGCATAGGGGGACAGGTTTCTAACTATGGCTACACCTTC; CDR3aa: CASSIGGQVSNYGYTF; v_gene: TRBV6-6; abundance: many; d_gene: TRBD1; j_gene: TRBJ1-2
CDR3nt: TGTGCCAGCTCGTCGTACTCGGGACGGATGGACACCGGGGAGCTGTTTTTT; CDR3aa: CASSSYSGRMDTGELFF; v_gene: TRBV18; abundance: -; d_gene: -; j_gene: TRBJ2-2
CDR3nt: TGTGCCAGCAGTCGGACGGGAGGCGGAAACATTCAGTACTTC; CDR3aa: CASSRTGGGNIQYF; v_gene: TRBV5-4; abundance: -; d_gene: TRBD2; j_gene: TRBJ2-4
CDR3nt: TGTGCCAGCAGTTTAGGCCGCCAGGGTAAAAACATTCAGTACTTC; CDR3aa: CASSLGRQGKNIQYF; v_gene: TRBV28; abundance: -; d_gene: -; j_gene: TRBJ2-4
CDR3nt: TGTGCCACCGTGGGACAGCCAAACACTGAAGCTTTCTTT; CDR3aa: CATVGQPNTEAFF; v_gene: TRBV15; abundance: -; d_gene: TRBD1; j_gene: TRBJ1-1